This T cell receptor beta chain comes out of a study of CD8 T cells in ankylosing spondylitis. Per the germline V gene, CDR1 is GTSNPN and CDR2 is SVGIG (reference sequence). V lost 5 bases and J lost 10, with 12 bases in between. The CDR3 contains 12 residues. Study results and limitations: Roughly eight highly homologous variants made up a TCR beta motif that seemed to typify ankylosing spondylitis blood. Both synovial fluid and blood in reactive arthritis had previously been reported to carry some motif variants.

This clonotype was counted between two and nine times. The antigen is unknown. Molecular-barcoded quantitative 5'-RACE produced these TCR beta libraries. TCRdb re-called the 5' RACE reads through MiXCR, storing one row per CDR3 protein. Here the sample spans approximately 200,000 distinct CDR3 sequences, about 13% being singletons. The chain couples TRBV30 to TRBJ1-6; unclear D gene. The specimen sequenced was blood, either unsorted or a sorted T cell fraction (not recorded which). This TCR was sampled from a male donor with ankylosing spondylitis or in good health (not recorded which). The CDR3 DNA follows: TGTGCCTGGCTATCCCCCAGATCACCCCTCCACTTT. This encodes CAWLSPRSPLHF. Based on the CDR3 plus reference TRBV30 and TRBJ1-6, the full variable domain is SQTIHQWPATLVQPVGSPLSLECTVEGTSNPNLYWYRQAAGRGLQLLFYSVGIGQISSEVPQNLSASRPQDRQFILSSKKLLLSDSGFYLCAWLSPRSPLHFGNGTRLTVT.